Each of the 13 T cell receptor beta chains below was sequenced from the same sample in a study of T cells of healthy individuals. Using its own MiXCR run on the 5' RACE reads, TCRdb lists one record per CDR3 protein. Of 95,000 to 100,000 distinct CDR3 sequences in the sample, 15% to 20% were seen once. The receptors were gathered from a human donor in good health.

This clonotype was counted many times. The chain uses TRBV3-1 and TRBJ2-1, with TRBD1 matching over 8 bases. Germline lookup yields CDR1 LGHDT and CDR2 YNNKEL (reference sequence). Losses at the gene ends were 0 bases for V and 10 bases for J; bases not matched to a gene: 5. The CDR3 has 14 residues. CDR3 sequence: CASSQDSGDREQFF. CDR3 coding DNA: TGTGCCAGCAGCCAAGATTCAGGGGACAGGGAGCAGTTCTTC.

The chain uses TRBV6-5 and TRBJ2-1; 10 nucleotides match TRBD2. Germline V gene data show CDR1 as MNHEY and CDR2 as SVGAGI. This CDR3 comprises 18 residues. The V segment lost 0 bases and the J segment 3 bases; nucleotides outside the gene matches: 8. CDR3 residues: CASSYSGPAGGFYNEQFF. CDR3 nucleotides: TGTGCCAGCAGTTACTCCGGTCCAGCGGGGGGGTTCTACAATGAGCAGTTCTTC.

The sample holds many counts of this clonotype. The chain has TRBV15 and TRBJ2-2; no definite D call. CDR3 length: 14 amino acids. V lost 0 bases to trimming and J lost 7 bases, with 9 bases between them. Germline V gene lookup returns CDR1 LNHNV and CDR2 YYDKDF (reference sequence). The CDR3 DNA reads as TGTGCCACCAGCAGAGATACTGGGCTCGGGGAGCTGTTTTTT. Translation: CATSRDTGLGELFF.

This clonotype has at least ten counts. The J gene is TRBJ2-1, the V gene TRBV7-9; D is possibly TRBD1 (6 bases). Germline V CDR1 and CDR2: SEHNR, FQNEAQ (reference sequence). Trimming took 5 bases from V and 2 from J, leaving 10 bases between them. The CDR3 runs 14 residues. The chain's CDR3 is CASSRDTTYNEQFF. Written as DNA, the CDR3 is TGTGCCAGCAGCAGGGACACCACCTACAATGAGCAGTTCTTC.

There are a few counts of this clonotype. This chain connects TRBV7-2 to TRBJ2-1; maybe TRBD2 (5 bases). This CDR3 is built from 20 residues. Germline V gene data show CDR1 as SGHTA and CDR2 as FQGNSA. The germline V and J ends were trimmed by 5 bases and 9 bases, with 35 bases remaining between them. The CDR3 DNA is TGTGCCAGCAGCCGTCTACAGCCCTACTATAGCCTAGCAGGTCGAAGTGAGCAGTTCTTC. It is translated as CASSRLQPYYSLAGRSEQFF.

In this sample, this clonotype turned up many times. The junction differs from germline at one of its ends, possibly a read error. J is TRBJ2-1 and V is TRBV7-7; 9 bases are shared with TRBD2. Germline assignment: CDR1 SSHAT and CDR2 FNYEAQ (reference sequence). CDR3 size: 15 residues. The DNA of the CDR3 is TGTGCTAGCAGCCCGCTAGCGGGGCCCTACAATGAGCAGTTCTTC. This sequence encodes CASSPLAGPYNEQFF.

CDR3 sequence (DNA): TGTGCCAGCAGCTTAGAGAGGGCTAGCGGGAGGAATGAGCAGTTCTTC. Protein sequence: CASSLERASGRNEQFF. V gene TRBV7-2 combines with J gene TRBJ2-1, with 11 bases matching TRBD2. The CDR3 covers 16 residues. Germline assignment: CDR1 SGHTA and CDR2 FQGNSA. Losses at the gene ends were 1 base for V and 7 bases for J; bases not matched to a gene: 6. Combining the CDR3 with reference TRBV7-2 and TRBJ2-1 gives the whole variable domain GAGVSQSPSNKVTEKGKDVELRCDPISGHTALYWYRQSLGQGLEFLIYFQGNSAPDKSGLPSDRFSAERTGGSVSTLTIQRTQQEDSAVYLCASSLERASGRNEQFFGPGTRLTVL.

This clonotype was counted a single time. The chain recombines TRBV7-8 with TRBJ2-1, with D perhaps matching TRBD2 (5 bases). The CDR3 totals 16 residues. Per germline, CDR1 SGHVS and CDR2 FQNEAQ. The ends were cut back, 5 bases at V and 0 bases at J, with 14 bases in the middle. CDR3 bases: TGTGCCAGCAGCCTACGAGGGCTGAACTCCTACAATGAGCAGTTCTTC. Translated, it gives CASSLRGLNSYNEQFF.

The rearrangement links TRBV10-3 to TRBJ2-1; perhaps D is TRBD1 or TRBD2 (5 bases each). V lost 10 bases to trimming and J lost 0 bases, with 10 bases between them. This CDR3 contains 13 residues. Germline values: CDR1 ENHRY, CDR2 SYGVKD. Here the CDR3 reads CATREFSYNEQFF. The CDR3 DNA sequence: TGTGCCACCAGGGAGTTCTCCTACAATGAGCAGTTCTTC.

V and J are TRBV4-1 and TRBJ1-1; D might be TRBD1 (5 bases). The CDR3 has 15 amino acids. The V gene's germline CDR1 is MGHRA and CDR2 YSYEKL. Trimming removed 2 bases at V and 3 bases at J, with 13 bases between. CDR3 sequence (DNA): TGCGCCAGCAGCCAAATCACAGGCCTGTACACTGAAGCTTTCTTT. This sequence encodes CASSQITGLYTEAFF.

This clonotype occurred many times. This chain uses TRBV30 with TRBJ1-3; 8 nucleotides match TRBD1. J lost 3 bases, V lost 2 bases, and 3 bases had no gene match. CDR1 is GTSNPN and CDR2 is SVGIG in the germline V gene (reference sequence). The CDR3 totals 14 residues. DNA for the CDR3: TGTGCCTGGAGTACCGGGACAGGTGGAAACACCATATATTTT. Translation: CAWSTGTGGNTIYF.

CDR3 protein: CASSLVGGLIQETQYF. The CDR3 DNA is TGTGCCAGCAGCTTAGTTGGGGGGTTGATCCAAGAGACCCAGTACTTC. The chain joins TRBV7-2 to TRBJ2-5; D might be TRBD2 (6 bases). V was clipped by 1 base and J by 1 base, with 13 bases between them. Germline CDR1 SGHTA, CDR2 FQGNSA. The CDR3 spans 16 residues.

This clonotype came up many times. The chain employs TRBV7-9 and TRBJ2-2; 8 positions agree with TRBD1. Germline trimming cut 5 bases from V and 5 bases from J; bases unmatched to any gene: 10. This CDR3 is 16 amino acids long. CDR1 SEHNR and CDR2 FQNEAQ come from the germline V gene (reference sequence). CDR3 in DNA: TGTGCCAGCAGCGGATCCGGGACAGGCGAAACCGGGGAGCTGTTTTTT. It yields the protein CASSGSGTGETGELFF.